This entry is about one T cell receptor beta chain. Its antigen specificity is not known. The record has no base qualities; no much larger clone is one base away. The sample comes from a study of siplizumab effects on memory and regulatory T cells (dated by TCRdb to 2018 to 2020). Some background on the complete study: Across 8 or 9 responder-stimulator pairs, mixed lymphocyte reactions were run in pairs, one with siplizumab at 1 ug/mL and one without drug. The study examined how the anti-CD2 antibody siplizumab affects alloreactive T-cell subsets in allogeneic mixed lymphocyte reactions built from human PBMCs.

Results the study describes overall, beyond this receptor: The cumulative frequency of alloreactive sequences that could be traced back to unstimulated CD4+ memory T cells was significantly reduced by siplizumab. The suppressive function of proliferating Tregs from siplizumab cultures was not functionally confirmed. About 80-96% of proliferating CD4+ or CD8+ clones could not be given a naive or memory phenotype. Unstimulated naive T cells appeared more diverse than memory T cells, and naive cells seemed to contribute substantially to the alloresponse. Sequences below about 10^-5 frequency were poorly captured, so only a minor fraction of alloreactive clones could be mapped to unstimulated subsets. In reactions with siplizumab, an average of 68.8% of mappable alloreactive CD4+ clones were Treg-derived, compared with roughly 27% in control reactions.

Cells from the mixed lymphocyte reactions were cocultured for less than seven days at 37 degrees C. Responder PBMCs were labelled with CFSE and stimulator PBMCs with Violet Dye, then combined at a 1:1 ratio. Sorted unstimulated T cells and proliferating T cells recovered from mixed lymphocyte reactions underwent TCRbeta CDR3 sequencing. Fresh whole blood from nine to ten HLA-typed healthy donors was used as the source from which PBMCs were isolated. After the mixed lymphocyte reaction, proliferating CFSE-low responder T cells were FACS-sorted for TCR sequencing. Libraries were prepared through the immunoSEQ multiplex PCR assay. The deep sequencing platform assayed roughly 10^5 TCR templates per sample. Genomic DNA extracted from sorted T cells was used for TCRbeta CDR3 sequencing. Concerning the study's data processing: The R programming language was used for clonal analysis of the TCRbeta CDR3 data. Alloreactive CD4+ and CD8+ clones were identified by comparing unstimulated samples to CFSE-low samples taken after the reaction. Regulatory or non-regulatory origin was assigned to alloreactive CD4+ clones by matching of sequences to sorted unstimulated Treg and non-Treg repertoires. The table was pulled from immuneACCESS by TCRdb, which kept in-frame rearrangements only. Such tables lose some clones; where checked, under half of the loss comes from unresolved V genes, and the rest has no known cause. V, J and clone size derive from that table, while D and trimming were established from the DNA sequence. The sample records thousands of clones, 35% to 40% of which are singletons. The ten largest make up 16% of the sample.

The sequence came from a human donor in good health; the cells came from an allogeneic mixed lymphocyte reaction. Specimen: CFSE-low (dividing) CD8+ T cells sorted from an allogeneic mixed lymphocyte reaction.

CDR3 loop: CASSSVTGYTGELFF. The DNA reads as follows: TGTGCCAGCAGCTCCGTAACAGGGTACACCGGGGAGCTGTTTTTT. The chain is made from TRBV7-3 and TRBJ2-2; TRBD1 is perhaps the D gene, given 6 matching bases. CDR1 and CDR2 were assigned from the germline V gene as SGHTA and FQGTGA. The junction carries 12 bases between V and J, which are trimmed by 4 bases and 3 bases respectively. The CDR3 goes from the cysteine to the phenylalanine over 15 residues. Only the CDR3 DNA is retained, 45 bases long and in frame from the first base. Supplemented by the reference TRBV7-3 and TRBJ2-2 proteins around the CDR3, the complete variable domain is GAGVSQTPSNKVTEKGKYVELRCDPISGHTALYWYRQSLGQGPEFLIYFQGTGAADDSGLPNDRFFAVRPEGSVSTLKIQRTERGDSAVYLCASSSVTGYTGELFFGEGSRLTVL.